This TCR beta chain was documented in a study of T cell responses to AZD1222 COVID-19 vaccine. Study-level results: Dominant at 160-218 and 743-854, vaccine-associated CD4 TCRs also spanned spike. Repertoire sampling happened only post peak T cell response.

Produced via immunoSEQ multiplex PCR; TCRdb's table is partial and in-frame only. The sample has over 100,000 clones, roughly nine tenths seen once. CDR3 length equals 17 residues. Germline lookup yields CDR1 SGHTA and CDR2 FQGNSA. V lost 5 bases and J lost 0, with 17 bases in between. This clone was observed a handful of times. Antigen specificity is unknown. The chain joins TRBV7-2 to TRBJ1-3; TRBD1 is a possible D gene (5 bases). The sample consisted of peripheral blood, taken on day 0 of AZD1222 vaccination. This receptor was obtained from an adult in good health. CDR3 loop: CASSPFEWGLSGNTIYF. DNA for the CDR3: TGTGCCAGCAGCCCCTTCGAATGGGGCCTCTCTGGAAACACCATATATTTT.